These 26 T cell receptor beta chains were sequenced from one sample in a study of T cells expressing NK-cell markers. From the 5' RACE reads, TCRdb lists one entry per CDR3 protein and no DNA. This listing includes a few hundred thousand distinct CDR3 sequences. Specimen: blood T cells: a sorted CD56 or NKG2C T cell subset, CD4+ or CD8+ T cells, or bulk PBMC T cells (not recorded which). The receptors shown here come from a man aged 18 to 30 in good health.

The genes are TRBV27 and TRBJ1-2. Germline V gives CDR1 MNHEY, CDR2 SMNVEV (reference sequence). This CDR3 is built from 13 residues. CDR3 amino acids: CASSYHTQIGYTF.

J is TRBJ1-5 and V is TRBV6-2 or TRBV6-3; checking the TCRdb D call of TRBD1 is not possible without DNA. Per the germline V gene, CDR1 is MNHEY and CDR2 is SVGEGT. The CDR3 covers 13 residues. CDR3 amino acids: CASTPVSNQPQHF.

The chain employs TRBV12-3 or TRBV12-4 and TRBJ2-1; the D call from TCRdb, TRBD2, cannot be confirmed without DNA. The length of the CDR3 is 14 residues. The CDR3 here is CASTPGLAGNEQFF.

V gene TRBV10-3 combines with J gene TRBJ2-1; as DNA is missing, the TRBD2 call by TCRdb cannot be tested. CDR1 is ENHRY, CDR2 SYGVKD, per germline. The CDR3 covers 13 residues. The CDR3 sequence: CATRTSGINEQFF.

The chain employs TRBV12-3 or TRBV12-4 and TRBJ2-7. This CDR3 is built from 11 residues. CDR3 in amino acids: CASSLNYEQYF.

The chain links TRBV10-3 to TRBJ2-6; TCRdb's D call, TRBD1, is unchecked because there is no DNA. The CDR3 totals 17 residues. The germline gives CDR1 ENHRY, CDR2 SYGVKD. The CDR3 is CAISEGAGITGANVLTF.

CDR3: CASSLDGGTTEAFF. The V and J genes are TRBV5-1 and TRBJ1-1; with no DNA, the TCRdb D assignment of TRBD1 cannot be verified. The CDR3 is 14 amino acids. Germline V gene data show CDR1 as SGHRS and CDR2 as YFSETQ.

This chain uses TRBV5-5 with TRBJ1-1. Germline V CDR1 and CDR2: SGHKS, YYEKEE (reference sequence). The CDR3 has 16 residues. CDR3 sequence: CASSLRFGTANTEAFF.

The CDR3 here is CASSAANYGYTF. The rearrangement links TRBV2 to TRBJ1-2. CDR1 is SNHLY and CDR2 is FYNNEI in the germline V gene. There are 12 residues in the CDR3.

V is TRBV2 and J is TRBJ2-7; as DNA is missing, the TRBD1 call by TCRdb cannot be tested. Germline assignment: CDR1 SNHLY and CDR2 FYNNEI. The CDR3 contains 15 residues. CDR3 residues: CATLGAGATSYEQYF.

This rearrangement joins TRBV27 to TRBJ2-3; there is no DNA to check the TCRdb D call of TRBD1. CDR1 and CDR2 from the germline V gene are MNHEY and SMNVEV (reference sequence). There are 11 residues in the CDR3. CDR3 region: CASKGADTQYF.

The V gene is TRBV3-1, the J gene TRBJ2-2; TCRdb selects TRBD1, and the lack of DNA leaves this call unchecked. The CDR3 covers 15 residues. Germline-derived CDR1 and CDR2 are LGHDT and YNNKEL (reference sequence). CDR3 in amino acids: CASSRDSLNTGELFF.

CDR3 amino acids: CASSYSESGGSHGYTF. The chain recombines TRBV6-5 with TRBJ1-2; no DNA is available, so the TRBD1 call from TCRdb remains unchecked. Germline values: CDR1 MNHEY, CDR2 SVGAGI. The CDR3 covers 16 residues.

The chain has TRBV7-2 and TRBJ2-3. CDR1 SGHTA and CDR2 FQGNSA come from the germline V gene. The CDR3 has 12 residues. CDR3 region: CASSANADTQYF.

V and J are TRBV6-5 and TRBJ2-2. Germline values: CDR1 MNHEY, CDR2 SVGAGI. The length of the CDR3 is 16 residues. The CDR3 region is CASSYDSGHVTGELFF.

The chain links TRBV7-2 to TRBJ1-4. This CDR3 is built from 15 residues. Per the germline V gene, CDR1 is SGHTA and CDR2 is FQGNSA. CDR3: CASSLVAVLNEKLFF.

The V gene is TRBV12-3 or TRBV12-4, the J gene TRBJ2-7; TCRdb gives TRBD1 as the D gene, but with no DNA this cannot be confirmed. CDR3 length equals 14 residues. CDR3: CASSLGNRGNEQYF.

J is TRBJ1-5 and V is TRBV20-1; TCRdb indicates TRBD1, and absent DNA this call remains unverified. Germline loops: CDR1 DFQATT, CDR2 SNEGSKA (reference sequence). The CDR3 is 15 amino acids. CDR3 sequence reads: CSASHPAGASQPQHF.

The chain carries TRBV29-1 and TRBJ2-1; absent DNA, TCRdb's TRBD2 call cannot be checked. Germline assignment: CDR1 SQVTM and CDR2 ANQGSEA. The CDR3 loop spans 13 amino acids. The CDR3 protein is CSVGGRVRNEQFF.

The chain employs TRBV6-2 or TRBV6-3 and TRBJ2-3. The CDR3 extends over 14 amino acids. The germline gives CDR1 MNHEY, CDR2 SVGEGT. This CDR3 is CASSYKGITDTQYF.

CDR3 residues: CASSDGLAGRETQYF. V gene TRBV12-3 or TRBV12-4 combines with J gene TRBJ2-5; TCRdb calls TRBD2, which cannot be checked without DNA. CDR3 length: 15 residues.

This chain links TRBV20-1 with TRBJ2-4; TCRdb indicates TRBD1, and absent DNA this call remains unverified. CDR1 and CDR2 (germline): DFQATT, SNEGSKA (reference sequence). The CDR3 is made up of 13 amino acids. The CDR3 reads CSAGEDGSNIQYF.

V gene TRBV5-1 combines with J gene TRBJ2-3; no DNA is available, so the TRBD1 call from TCRdb remains unchecked. The CDR3 has 12 residues. The germline V gene encodes CDR1 SGHRS and CDR2 YFSETQ. The CDR3 here is CASREALDTQYF.

This chain uses TRBV20-1 with TRBJ2-5; TCRdb selects TRBD1, and the lack of DNA leaves this call unchecked. This CDR3 is built from 12 residues. Germline assignment: CDR1 DFQATT and CDR2 SNEGSKA (reference sequence). Here the CDR3 reads CSATLSPETQYF.

The chain employs TRBV5-1 and TRBJ2-3; TCRdb's D call, TRBD2, is unchecked because there is no DNA. Germline-derived CDR1 and CDR2 are SGHRS and YFSETQ. The CDR3 is made up of 16 amino acids. The CDR3 protein is CASSSLAGGTTDTQYF.

The chain recombines TRBV10-3 with TRBJ2-1; the TCRdb call, TRBD1, lacks DNA for checking. CDR3 size: 15 residues. The germline V gene has CDR1 ENHRY and CDR2 SYGVKD. CDR3 in amino acids: CAISEEQGAGNEQFF.